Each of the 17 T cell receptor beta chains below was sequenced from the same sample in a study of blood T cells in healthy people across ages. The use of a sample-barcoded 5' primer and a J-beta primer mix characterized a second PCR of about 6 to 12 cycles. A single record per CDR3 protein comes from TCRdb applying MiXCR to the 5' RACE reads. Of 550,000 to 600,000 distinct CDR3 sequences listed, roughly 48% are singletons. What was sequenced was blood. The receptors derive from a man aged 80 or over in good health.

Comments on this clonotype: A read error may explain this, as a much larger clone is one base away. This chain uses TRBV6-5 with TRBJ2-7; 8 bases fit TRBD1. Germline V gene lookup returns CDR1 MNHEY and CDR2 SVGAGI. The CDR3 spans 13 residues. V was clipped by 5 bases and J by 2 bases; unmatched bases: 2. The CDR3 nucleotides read TGTGCCAGCAGTGTCAGGGGGCCCTACGAGCAGTACTTC. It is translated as CASSVRGPYEQYF.

CDR3 region: CASSLVVGSGANVLTF. Written as DNA, the CDR3 is TGCGCCAGCAGCTTGGTTGTGGGGTCTGGGGCCAACGTCCTGACTTTC. The gene calls are TRBV5-1 and TRBJ2-6; D uncertain. Germline V gives CDR1 SGHRS, CDR2 YFSETQ. The germline V and J ends were trimmed by 0 bases and 1 base, with 8 bases remaining between them. The CDR3 runs to 16 residues.

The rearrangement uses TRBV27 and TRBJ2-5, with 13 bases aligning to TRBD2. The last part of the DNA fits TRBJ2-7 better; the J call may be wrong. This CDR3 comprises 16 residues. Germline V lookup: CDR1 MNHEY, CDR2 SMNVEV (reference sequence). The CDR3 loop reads CASRGLAGEGFYEQYF. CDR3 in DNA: TGTGCCAGCAGAGGACTAGCGGGAGAAGGTTTCTACGAGCAGTACTTC.

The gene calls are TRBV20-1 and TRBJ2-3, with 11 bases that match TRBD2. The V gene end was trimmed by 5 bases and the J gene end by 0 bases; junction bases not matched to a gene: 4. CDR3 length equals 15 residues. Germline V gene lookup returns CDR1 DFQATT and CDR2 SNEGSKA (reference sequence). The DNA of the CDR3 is TGCAGTGCTTCCCGGACTAGCGGGAGCACAGATACGCAGTATTTT. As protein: CSASRTSGSTDTQYF.

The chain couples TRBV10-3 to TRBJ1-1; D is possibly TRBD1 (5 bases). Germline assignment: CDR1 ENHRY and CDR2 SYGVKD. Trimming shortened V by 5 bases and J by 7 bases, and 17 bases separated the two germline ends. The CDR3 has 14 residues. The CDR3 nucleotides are TGTGCCATCAGTCTGGGGCGGGATACTGTTGAAGCTTTCTTT. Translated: CAISLGRDTVEAFF.

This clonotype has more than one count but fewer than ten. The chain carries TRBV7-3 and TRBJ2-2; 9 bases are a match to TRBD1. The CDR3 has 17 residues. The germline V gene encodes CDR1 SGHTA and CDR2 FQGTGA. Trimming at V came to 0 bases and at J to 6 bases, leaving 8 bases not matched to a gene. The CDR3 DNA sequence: TGTGCCAGCAGCTTAACGATCTCGACAGGGGGGGCCGGGGAGCTGTTTTTT. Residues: CASSLTISTGGAGELFF.

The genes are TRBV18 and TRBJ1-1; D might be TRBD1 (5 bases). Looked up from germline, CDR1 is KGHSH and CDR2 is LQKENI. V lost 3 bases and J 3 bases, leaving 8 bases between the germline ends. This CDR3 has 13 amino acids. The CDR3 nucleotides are TGTGCCAGCTCACCGTCGGGGGACACTGAAGCTTTCTTT. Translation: CASSPSGDTEAFF.

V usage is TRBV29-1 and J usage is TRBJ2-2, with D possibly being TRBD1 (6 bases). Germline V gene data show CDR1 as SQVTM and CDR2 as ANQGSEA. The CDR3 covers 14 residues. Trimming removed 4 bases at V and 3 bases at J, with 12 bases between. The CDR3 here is CSVAGVVDTGELFF. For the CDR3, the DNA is TGCAGCGTTGCAGGGGTTGTAGACACCGGGGAGCTGTTTTTT.

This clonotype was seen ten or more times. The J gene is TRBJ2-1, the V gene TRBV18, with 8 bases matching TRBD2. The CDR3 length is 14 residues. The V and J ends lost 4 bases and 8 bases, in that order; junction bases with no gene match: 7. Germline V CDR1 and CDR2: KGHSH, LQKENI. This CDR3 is CASSRSPRGDEQFF. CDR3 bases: TGTGCCAGCTCACGAAGTCCGCGGGGGGATGAGCAGTTCTTC.

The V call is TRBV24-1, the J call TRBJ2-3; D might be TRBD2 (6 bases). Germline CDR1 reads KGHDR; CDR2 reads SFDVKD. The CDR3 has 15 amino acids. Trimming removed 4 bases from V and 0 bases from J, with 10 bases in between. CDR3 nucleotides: TGTGCCACCAGTGAGCCGGGAGTAAGCACAGATACGCAGTATTTT. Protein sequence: CATSEPGVSTDTQYF.

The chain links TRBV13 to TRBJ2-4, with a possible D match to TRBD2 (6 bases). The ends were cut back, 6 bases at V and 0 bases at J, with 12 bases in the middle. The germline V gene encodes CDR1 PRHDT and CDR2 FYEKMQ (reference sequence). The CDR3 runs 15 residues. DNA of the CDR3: TGTGCCAGCAGGTCCGGGGGTCTAGCCAAAAACATTCAGTACTTC. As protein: CASRSGGLAKNIQYF.

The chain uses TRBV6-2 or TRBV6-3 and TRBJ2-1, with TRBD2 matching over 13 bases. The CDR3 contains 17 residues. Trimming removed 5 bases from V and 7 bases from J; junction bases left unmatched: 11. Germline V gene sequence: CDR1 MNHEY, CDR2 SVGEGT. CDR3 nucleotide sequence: TGTGCCAGCAGTAACCCATGGACTAGCGGGAGAGGGAATGAGCAGTTCTTC. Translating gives CASSNPWTSGRGNEQFF.

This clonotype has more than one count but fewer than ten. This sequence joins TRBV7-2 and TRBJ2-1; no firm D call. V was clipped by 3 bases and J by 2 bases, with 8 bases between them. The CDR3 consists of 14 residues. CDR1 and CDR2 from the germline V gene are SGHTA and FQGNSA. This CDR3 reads CASSFGSTYNEQFF. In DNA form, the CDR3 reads TGTGCCAGCAGCTTTGGCAGCACCTACAATGAGCAGTTCTTC.

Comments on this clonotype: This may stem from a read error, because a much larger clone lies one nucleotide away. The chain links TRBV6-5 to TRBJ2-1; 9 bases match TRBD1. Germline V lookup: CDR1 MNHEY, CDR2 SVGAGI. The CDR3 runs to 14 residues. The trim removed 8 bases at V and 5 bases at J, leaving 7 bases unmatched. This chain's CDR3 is CASWGQGSHNEQFF. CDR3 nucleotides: TGTGCCAGCTGGGGACAGGGTTCCCACAATGAGCAGTTCTTC.

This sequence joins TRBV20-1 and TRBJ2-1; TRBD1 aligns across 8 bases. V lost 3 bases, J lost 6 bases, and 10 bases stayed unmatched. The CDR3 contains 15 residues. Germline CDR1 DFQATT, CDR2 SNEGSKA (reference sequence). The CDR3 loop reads CSASGAGGAVNEQFF. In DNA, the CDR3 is TGCAGTGCTAGTGGAGCAGGGGGCGCAGTCAATGAGCAGTTCTTC.

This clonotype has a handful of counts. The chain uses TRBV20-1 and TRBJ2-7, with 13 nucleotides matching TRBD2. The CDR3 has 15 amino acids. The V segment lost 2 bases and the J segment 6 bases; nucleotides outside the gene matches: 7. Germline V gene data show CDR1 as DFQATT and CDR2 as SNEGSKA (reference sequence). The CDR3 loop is CSARRLAGGIIEQYF. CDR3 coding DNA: TGCAGTGCTAGAAGACTAGCGGGAGGTATCATCGAGCAGTACTTC.

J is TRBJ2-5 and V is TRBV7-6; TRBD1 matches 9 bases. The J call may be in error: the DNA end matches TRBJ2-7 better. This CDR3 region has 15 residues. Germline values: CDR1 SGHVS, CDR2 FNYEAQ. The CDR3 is CASSPIGGQGHEQYF. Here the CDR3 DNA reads TGTGCCAGCAGCCCGATAGGGGGACAGGGTCACGAGCAGTACTTC.